A selection of T cell receptor beta chains follows, all from one sample in a study of blood T cells in healthy people across ages. TCRdb itself ran the 5' RACE reads through MiXCR, one entry per CDR3 protein. Of under 2,000,000 distinct CDR3 sequences listed, roughly 50% are singletons. Material: blood. Receptors originate from a woman in her forties in good health. The CDR3 runs from the conserved cysteine through the conserved F or W. A D gene is named only where the DNA matches it firmly. Clone size is shown for a subset of rows, as once, few, many or a class of expanded clone.

size: -; J: TRBJ1-2; V: TRBV28; D: -; CDR3: CASLGTPLYGYTF; DNA: TGTGCCAGTCTCGGGACACCACTCTATGGCTACACCTTC
size: once; J: TRBJ1-3; V: TRBV28; D: -; CDR3: CASSFSSRTIYF; DNA: TGTGCCAGCAGTTTTAGTAGCAGGACCATATATTTT
size: -; J: TRBJ1-5; V: TRBV28; D: -; CDR3: CASSLPGGGFQPQHF; DNA: TGTGCCAGCAGTCTTCCCGGGGGAGGGTTCCAGCCCCAGCATTTT
size: few; J: TRBJ1-2; V: TRBV4-1; D: -; CDR3: CASSQRDPPPRHYGYTF; DNA: TGCGCCAGCAGCCAAAGGGATCCCCCCCCACGGCACTATGGCTACACCTTC
size: -; J: TRBJ1-2; V: TRBV4-1; D: -; CDR3: CASSQPGGSSYGYTF; DNA: TGCGCCAGCAGCCAACCGGGGGGAAGTAGCTATGGCTACACCTTC
size: -; J: TRBJ2-6; V: TRBV7-2; D: TRBD2; CDR3: CASSPKAGRSGANVLTF; DNA: TGTGCCAGCAGCCCCAAGGCCGGGAGGTCTGGGGCAAACGTCCTGACTTTC
size: few; J: TRBJ2-1; V: TRBV20-1; D: TRBD2; CDR3: CSAREVRGGSPEQFF; DNA: TGCAGTGCTAGAGAAGTCCGCGGGGGGTCCCCTGAGCAGTTCTTC
size: -; J: TRBJ2-3; V: TRBV20-1; D: -; CDR3: CSASRSSGSTDTQYF; DNA: TGCAGTGCTAGTCGCTCGAGCGGGAGCACAGATACGCAGTATTTT
size: few; J: TRBJ2-3; V: TRBV6-5; D: -; CDR3: CASSQITSDTQYF; DNA: TGTGCCAGCAGTCAAATCACCTCCGATACGCAGTATTTT
size: -; J: TRBJ1-4; V: TRBV28; D: -; CDR3: CASRDSGTPNEKLFF; DNA: TGTGCCAGCAGGGACTCCGGGACACCGAATGAAAAACTGTTTTTT
size: few; J: TRBJ2-3; V: TRBV24-1; D: -; CDR3: CATSDRQRAGTDTQYF; DNA: TGTGCCACCAGTGATCGCCAAAGGGCGGGGACAGATACGCAGTATTTT
size: few; J: TRBJ2-5; V: TRBV28; D: -; CDR3: CATDGGGRVGTQYF; DNA: TGTGCCACCGATGGAGGAGGTCGAGTTGGGACCCAGTACTTC
size: many; J: TRBJ2-1; V: TRBV5-1; D: -; CDR3: CASSLGTEYNEQFF; DNA: TGTGCCAGCAGCTTAGGCACGGAATACAATGAGCAGTTCTTC
size: few; J: TRBJ2-1; V: TRBV20-1; D: TRBD2; CDR3: CSASKPSGVYYNEQFF; DNA: TGCAGTGCTAGTAAACCTAGCGGGGTGTACTACAATGAGCAGTTCTTC
size: -; J: TRBJ1-6; V: TRBV7-3; D: -; CDR3: CASSSSRDSFLNSPLHF; DNA: TGTGCCAGCAGCTCCTCCAGGGATAGCTTCTTGAATTCACCCCTCCACTTT
size: -; J: TRBJ2-1; V: TRBV12-3/TRBV12-4; D: -; CDR3: CASSNQVQFF; DNA: TGTGCCAGCAGTAACCAGGTGCAGTTCTTC
size: -; J: TRBJ2-3; V: TRBV12-3/TRBV12-4; D: TRBD1; CDR3: CASFSTTGGSDTQYF; DNA: TGTGCCAGCTTCTCAACGACAGGGGGCTCAGATACGCAGTATTTT
size: -; J: TRBJ2-3; V: TRBV20-1; D: -; CDR3: CSARDLSGRGAWGDTQYF; DNA: TGCAGTGCTAGAGATCTCTCGGGTAGGGGGGCATGGGGAGATACGCAGTATTTT
size: -; J: TRBJ1-5; V: TRBV7-9; D: TRBD1; CDR3: CASSPQRTGENQPQHF; DNA: TGTGCCAGCAGCCCCCAAAGGACAGGGGAAAATCAGCCCCAGCATTTT
size: few; J: TRBJ2-3; V: TRBV29-1; D: TRBD1; CDR3: CSVIGTGADTQYF; DNA: TGCAGCGTTATTGGGACAGGCGCAGATACGCAGTATTTT
size: few; J: TRBJ2-7; V: TRBV6-2/TRBV6-3; D: -; CDR3: CASSYREGIPYEQYF; DNA: TGTGCCAGCAGTTACCGGGAAGGGATTCCCTACGAGCAGTACTTC
size: -; J: TRBJ2-1; V: TRBV6-6; D: TRBD1; CDR3: CASSRKVAGQGRNEQFF; DNA: TGTGCCAGCAGTCGAAAAGTCGCAGGACAGGGGAGAAATGAGCAGTTCTTC